This T cell receptor beta chain originates from a study of shared clonotypes between healthy human individuals. Findings of the study overall: Sampling was confined to blood; repertoires within tissues likely differ. The authors expected sequencing depth to affect clonotype sharing among donors.

As concerns this clone: Its antigen remains unidentified.

Naive CD8 cells lacked CD45RO, underwent positive selection for CCR7 and left out terminally differentiated effector memory CD45RA+ cells. All participating donors were Caucasian adults from Nashville, Tennessee. Method: immunoSEQ multiplex PCR; TCRdb's copy keeps in-frame clones and lacks some. The sample yields about 750,000 clones, 80% to 95% seen once. The V gene lost 7 bases and the J gene lost 7 bases, with 29 bases spanning the gap. This CDR3 comprises 17 residues. Germline assignment: CDR1 LGHNT and CDR2 FRNRAP. The V gene is TRBV12-5, the J gene TRBJ2-7; D is undetermined. The sample taken for sequencing was naive CD8+ T cells sorted from blood. This clonotype was sampled from a man aged 30 to 45 in good health. CDR3 loop: CASVGYQFLRLSGEQYF. The CDR3 DNA is TGTGCTAGTGTCGGGTACCAATTTCTACGTTTGTCCGGGGAGCAGTACTTC. The complete variable domain, with remaining parts taken from reference TRBV12-5 and TRBJ2-7, reads DARVTQTPRHKVTEMGQEVTMRCQPILGHNTVFWYRQTMMQGLELLAYFRNRAPLDDSGMPKDRFSAEMPDATLATLKIQPSEPRDSAVYFCASVGYQFLRLSGEQYFGPGTRLTVT.